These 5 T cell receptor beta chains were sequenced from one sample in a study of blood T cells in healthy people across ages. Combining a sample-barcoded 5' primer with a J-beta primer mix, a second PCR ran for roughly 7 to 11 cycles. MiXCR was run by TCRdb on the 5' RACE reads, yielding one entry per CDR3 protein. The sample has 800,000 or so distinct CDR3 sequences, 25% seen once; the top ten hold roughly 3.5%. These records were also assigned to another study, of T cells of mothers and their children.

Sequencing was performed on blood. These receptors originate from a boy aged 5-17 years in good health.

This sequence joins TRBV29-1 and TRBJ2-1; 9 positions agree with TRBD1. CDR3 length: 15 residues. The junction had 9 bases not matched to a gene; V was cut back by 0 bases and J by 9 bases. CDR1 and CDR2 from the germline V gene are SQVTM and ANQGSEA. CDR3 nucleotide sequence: TGCAGCGTTGAAGACATCGGGACAGGGAAGTTTGAGCAGTTCTTC. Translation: CSVEDIGTGKFEQFF.

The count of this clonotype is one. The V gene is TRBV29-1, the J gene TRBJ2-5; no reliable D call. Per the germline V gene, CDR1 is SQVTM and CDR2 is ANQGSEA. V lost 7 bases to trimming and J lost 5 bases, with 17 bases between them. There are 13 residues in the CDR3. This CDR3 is CSARLSGSETQYF. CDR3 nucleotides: TGCAGCGCCCGCTTGTCGGGCAGCGAGACCCAGTACTTC.

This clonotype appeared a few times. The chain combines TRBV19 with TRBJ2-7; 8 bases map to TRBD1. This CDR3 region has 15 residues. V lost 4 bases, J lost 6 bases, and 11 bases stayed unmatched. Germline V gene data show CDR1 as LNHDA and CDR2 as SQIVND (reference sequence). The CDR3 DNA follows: TGTGCCAGTAGTAGGACAGGGTATGGAGTGAGCGAGCAGTACTTC. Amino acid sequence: CASSRTGYGVSEQYF.

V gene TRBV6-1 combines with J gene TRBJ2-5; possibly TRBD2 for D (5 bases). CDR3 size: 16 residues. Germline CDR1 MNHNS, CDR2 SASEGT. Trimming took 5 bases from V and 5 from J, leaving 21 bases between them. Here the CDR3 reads CASSPRGFVGPETQYF. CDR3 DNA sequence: TGTGCCAGCAGTCCTAGAGGGTTTGTCGGACCGGAGACCCAGTACTTC.

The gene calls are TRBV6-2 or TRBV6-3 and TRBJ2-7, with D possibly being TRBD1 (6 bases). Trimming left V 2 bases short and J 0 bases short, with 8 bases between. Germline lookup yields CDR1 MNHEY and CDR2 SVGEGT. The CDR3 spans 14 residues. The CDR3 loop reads CASSYQGSSYEQYF. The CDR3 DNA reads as TGTGCCAGCAGTTACCAGGGGTCCTCCTACGAGCAGTACTTC.